In this sample, the clone carrying this T cell receptor (beta chain) turned up a few times. Its specificity is unknown. This sample was included in a study of blood T cells in healthy people across ages. Donors ranged from about 6 to 90 years old and were healthy Caucasians in Russia. Peripheral blood, approximately 10 milliliters per donor, was collected. Study findings and constraints: Measured against age, TCR beta diversity per million T cells decreased in a roughly linear manner. Unsorted PBMC input precluded a conclusive naive versus antigen-experienced comparison.

The authors ran a second PCR of roughly 6 to 12 cycles using a sample-barcoded 5' primer and a J-beta primer mix. One entry per CDR3 protein, called by TCRdb with MiXCR from the 5' RACE reads. The repertoire holds about 1,500,000 distinct CDR3 sequences, with about 30% as singletons. This TCR was sampled from a woman aged 25 to 39 in good health. The specimen sequenced was blood.

CDR3 in DNA: TGTGCCAGCAGTTACGAGGGTGGACCCTACGAGCAGTACTTC. It codes for CASSYEGGPYEQYF. The chain has TRBV6-6 and TRBJ2-7; D perhaps matches TRBD2 (5 bases). V was pared by 2 bases and J by 2 bases, with 10 bases between. Germline CDR1 and CDR2: MNHNY and SVGAGI (reference sequence). The CDR3 totals 14 residues.